The sequence of this T cell receptor beta chain was determined in a study of neoadjuvant anti-PD-1 for oral cavity cancer. General study findings and limits: TCR analyses covered only a few patients per response group.

From germline, CDR1 is MNHEY and CDR2 SVGAGI. V was pared by 4 bases and J by 4 bases, with 11 bases between. The CDR3 is 14 amino acids. Sequencing was performed with immunoSEQ multiplex PCR; in TCRdb, only in-frame clones are kept and a portion is missing. The repertoire holds some 15,000 clones, with less than 80% as singletons. This clone was seen more than once but under ten times. Its antigen is unknown. Specified time point: after neoadjuvant nivolumab, at surgical resection. These oral cavity squamous cell carcinomas were HPV-negative and locally advanced. The chain links TRBV6-5 to TRBJ1-3; D remains ambiguous. The TCR comes from a person aged 35-80 years with oral cavity squamous cell carcinoma. The source material was PBMCs, sampled after nivolumab (anti-PD-1) treatment. Here the CDR3 reads CASSSMDAGNTIYF. In DNA form, the CDR3 reads TGTGCCAGCAGTTCCATGGACGCCGGAAACACCATATATTTT.